This TCR beta chain was sequenced during a study of T cell changes during pregnancy in multiple sclerosis. TCRdb keeps only in-frame clones here, not all; method: immunoSEQ multiplex PCR. The sample records 18,000 or so clones, approximately 90% being singletons. Looked up from germline, CDR1 is SGHRS and CDR2 is YFSETQ. V lost 4 bases, J lost 6 bases, and 14 bases lay in between. The CDR3 has 13 residues. The V and J genes are TRBV5-1 and TRBJ2-7; tentatively, D is TRBD2 (6 bases). The sample here was CD4+ T cells from peripheral blood mononuclear cells, taken in the first trimester of pregnancy. The clonotype comes from a female donor in good health, enrolled as a control in a pregnancy study. The CDR3 loop reads CASSPPMGGEQYF. CDR3 sequence (DNA): TGCGCCAGCAGCCCCCCGATGGGGGGCGAGCAGTACTTC.